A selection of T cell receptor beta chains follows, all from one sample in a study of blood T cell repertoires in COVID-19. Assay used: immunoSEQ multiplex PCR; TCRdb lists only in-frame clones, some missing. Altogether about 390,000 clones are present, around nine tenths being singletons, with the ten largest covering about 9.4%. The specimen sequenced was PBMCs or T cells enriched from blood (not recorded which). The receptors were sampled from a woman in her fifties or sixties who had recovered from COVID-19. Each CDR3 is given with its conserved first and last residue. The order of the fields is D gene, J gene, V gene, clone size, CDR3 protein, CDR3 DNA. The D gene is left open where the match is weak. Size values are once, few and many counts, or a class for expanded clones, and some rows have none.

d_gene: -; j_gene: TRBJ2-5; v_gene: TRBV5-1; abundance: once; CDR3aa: CASSLEVGDLGETQYF; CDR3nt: TGCGCCAGCAGCTTGGAAGTCGGGGACTTGGGAGAGACCCAGTACTTC
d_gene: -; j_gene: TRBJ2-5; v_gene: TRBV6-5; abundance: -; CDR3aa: CASSYSGLEETQYF; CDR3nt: TGTGCCAGCAGTTACTCGGGACTCGAAGAGACCCAGTACTTC
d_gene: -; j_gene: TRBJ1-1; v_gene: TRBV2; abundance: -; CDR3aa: CASSAGGAGKGIRNTEAFF; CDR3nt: TGTGCCAGCAGTGCGGGTGGGGCAGGGAAGGGGATAAGGAACACTGAAGCTTTCTTT
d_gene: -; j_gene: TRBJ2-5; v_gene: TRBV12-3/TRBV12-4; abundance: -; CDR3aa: CASSRDSAGTQYF; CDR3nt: TGTGCCAGCAGCAGGGACTCCGCCGGGACCCAGTACTTC
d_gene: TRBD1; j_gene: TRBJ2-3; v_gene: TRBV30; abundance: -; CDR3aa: CAWSTTGVETDTQYF; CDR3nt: TGTGCCTGGAGTACAACAGGGGTTGAAACAGATACGCAGTATTTT
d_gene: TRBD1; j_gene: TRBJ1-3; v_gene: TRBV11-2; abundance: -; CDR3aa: CASSADRVAGNTIYF; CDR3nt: TGTGCCAGCAGCGCCGACAGGGTAGCTGGAAACACCATATATTTT
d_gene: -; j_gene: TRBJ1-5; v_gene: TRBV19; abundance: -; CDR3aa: CASSISRGNQPQHF; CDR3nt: TGTGCCAGTAGTATATCCCGGGGGAATCAGCCCCAGCATTTT
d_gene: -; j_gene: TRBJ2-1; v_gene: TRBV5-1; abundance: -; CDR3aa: CASSLRSGGSYNEQFF; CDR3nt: TGCGCCAGCAGCTTGCGTAGCGGCGGCTCCTACAATGAGCAGTTCTTC
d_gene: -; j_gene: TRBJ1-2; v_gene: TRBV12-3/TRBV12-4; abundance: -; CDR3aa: CASSRPRDYGYTF; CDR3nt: TGTGCCAGCAGTCGACCGAGGGACTATGGCTACACCTTC
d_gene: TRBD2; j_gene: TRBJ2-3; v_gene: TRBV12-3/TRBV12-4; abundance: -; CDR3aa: CASRGGSPDTQYF; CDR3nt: TGTGCCAGCAGGGGGGGGTCGCCAGATACGCAGTATTTT
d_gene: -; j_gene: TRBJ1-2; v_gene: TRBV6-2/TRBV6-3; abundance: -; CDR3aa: CASSSSGAGNYGYTF; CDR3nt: TGTGCCAGCAGTTCCTCGGGGGCAGGCAACTATGGCTACACCTTC
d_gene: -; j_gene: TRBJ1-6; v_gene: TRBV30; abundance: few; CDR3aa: CAWGPAVPLHF; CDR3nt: TGTGCCTGGGGACCTGCGGTACCCCTCCACTTT
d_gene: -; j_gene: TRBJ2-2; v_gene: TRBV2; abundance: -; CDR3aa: CASSLQGGELFF; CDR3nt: TGTGCCAGCAGTTTACAGGGCGGGGAGCTGTTTTTT
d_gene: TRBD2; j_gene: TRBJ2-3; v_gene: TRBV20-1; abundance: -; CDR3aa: CSASIRSGGTDTQYF; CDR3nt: TGCAGTGCTAGTATAAGGAGCGGGGGCACAGATACGCAGTATTTT
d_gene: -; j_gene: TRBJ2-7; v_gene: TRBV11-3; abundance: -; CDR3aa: CASSLSGWGEQYF; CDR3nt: TGTGCCAGCAGCTTATCGGGGTGGGGCGAGCAGTACTTC
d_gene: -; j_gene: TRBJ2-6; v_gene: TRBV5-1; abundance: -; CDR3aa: CASSLGYRVTGSGANVLTF; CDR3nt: TGCGCCAGCAGCTTGGGCTACAGGGTAACGGGCTCTGGGGCCAACGTCCTGACTTTC
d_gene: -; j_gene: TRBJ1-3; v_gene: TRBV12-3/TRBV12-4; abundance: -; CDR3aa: CASNLGHGNTIYF; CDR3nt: TGTGCCAGCAACCTGGGACACGGAAACACCATATATTTT
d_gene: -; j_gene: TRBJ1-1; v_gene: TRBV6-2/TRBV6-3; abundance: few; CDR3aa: CASSYRIGQQIMNTEAFF; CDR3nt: TGTGCCAGCAGTTACAGGATAGGACAGCAAATCATGAACACTGAAGCTTTCTTT
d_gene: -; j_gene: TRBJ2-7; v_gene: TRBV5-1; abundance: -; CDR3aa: CASSFETQSYEQYF; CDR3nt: TGCGCCAGCAGCTTCGAGACACAATCCTACGAGCAGTACTTC
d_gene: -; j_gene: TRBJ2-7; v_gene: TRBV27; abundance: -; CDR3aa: CASSQGYEQYF; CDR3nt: TGTGCCAGCAGTCAGGGCTACGAGCAGTACTTC
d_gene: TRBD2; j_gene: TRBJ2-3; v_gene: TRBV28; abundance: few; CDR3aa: CASSPPGGLAGGQGDTQYF; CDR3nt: TGTGCCAGCAGCCCCCCCGGGGGACTAGCGGGGGGCCAGGGAGATACGCAGTATTTT
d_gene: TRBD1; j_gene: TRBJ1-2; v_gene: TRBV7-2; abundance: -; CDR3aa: CASSLTGGAGGYTF; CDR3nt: TGTGCCAGCAGCTTAACAGGGGGCGCGGGAGGCTACACCTTC
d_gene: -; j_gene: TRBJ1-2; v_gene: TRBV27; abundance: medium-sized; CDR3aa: CASGTLSGAHGYTF; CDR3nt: TGTGCCAGCGGAACACTCTCAGGGGCCCATGGCTACACCTTC
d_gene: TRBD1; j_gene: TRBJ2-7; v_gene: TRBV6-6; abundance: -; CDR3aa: CASSYRTGRTTYDEYF; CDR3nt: TGTGCCAGCAGTTACCGGACAGGGAGGACGACCTACGATGAGTACTTC
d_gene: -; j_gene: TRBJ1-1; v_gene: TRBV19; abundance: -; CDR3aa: CASSKTTEAFF; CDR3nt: TGTGCCAGTAGTAAGACTACTGAAGCTTTCTTT
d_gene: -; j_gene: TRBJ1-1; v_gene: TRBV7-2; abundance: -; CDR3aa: CASSLARSVNTEAFF; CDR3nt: TGTGCCAGCAGCTTAGCCCGTTCGGTGAACACTGAAGCTTTCTTT
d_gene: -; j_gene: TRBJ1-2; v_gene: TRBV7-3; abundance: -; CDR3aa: CASSPQGGGYTF; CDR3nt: TGTGCCAGCAGCCCACAGGGCGGAGGCTACACCTTC
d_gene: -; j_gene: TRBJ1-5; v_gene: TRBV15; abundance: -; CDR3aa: CATSRGKSRGKNQPQHF; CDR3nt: TGTGCCACCAGCAGAGGAAAAAGTAGGGGGAAAAATCAGCCCCAGCATTTT
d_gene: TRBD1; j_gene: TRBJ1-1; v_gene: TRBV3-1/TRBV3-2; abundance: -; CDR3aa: CASSQTGGARTEAFF; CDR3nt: TGTGCCAGCAGCCAGACAGGGGGCGCGAGGACTGAAGCTTTCTTT
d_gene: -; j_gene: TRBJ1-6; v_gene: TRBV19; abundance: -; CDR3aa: CASSISVYYNSPLHF; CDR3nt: TGTGCCAGTAGTATTAGTGTTTACTATAATTCACCCCTCCACTTT
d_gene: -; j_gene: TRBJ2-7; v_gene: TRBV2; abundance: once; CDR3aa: CASSGQGHPYEQYF; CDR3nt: TGTGCCAGCAGTGGCCAGGGACATCCCTACGAGCAGTACTTC
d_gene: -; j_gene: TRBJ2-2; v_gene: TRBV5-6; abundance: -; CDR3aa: CASSLDRGRSTGELFF; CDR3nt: TGTGCCAGCAGCTTGGATCGGGGTCGCAGCACCGGGGAGCTGTTTTTT
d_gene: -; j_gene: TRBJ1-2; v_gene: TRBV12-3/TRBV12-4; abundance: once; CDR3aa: CASSMGGGAGYTF; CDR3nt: TGTGCCAGCAGTATGGGAGGCGGGGCCGGCTACACCTTC
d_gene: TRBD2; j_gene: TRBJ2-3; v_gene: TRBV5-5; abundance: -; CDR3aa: CASSHRLAGGSTDTQYF; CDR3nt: TGTGCCAGCAGCCATCGACTAGCGGGGGGCAGCACAGATACGCAGTATTTT
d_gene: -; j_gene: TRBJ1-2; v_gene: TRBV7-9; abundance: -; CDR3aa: CASSLVPFSGYGYTF; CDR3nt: TGTGCCAGCAGCTTAGTCCCCTTCTCCGGGTATGGCTACACCTTC
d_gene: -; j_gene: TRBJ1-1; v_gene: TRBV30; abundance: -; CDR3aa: CAWSHGGHGNTEAFF; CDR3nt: TGTGCCTGGAGTCACGGGGGGCACGGAAACACTGAAGCTTTCTTT
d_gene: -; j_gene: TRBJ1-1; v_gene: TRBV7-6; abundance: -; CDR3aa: CASSLAVFQRLGALNTEAFF; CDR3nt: TGTGCCAGCAGCTTAGCTGTATTTCAACGTTTGGGGGCCTTGAACACTGAAGCTTTCTTT
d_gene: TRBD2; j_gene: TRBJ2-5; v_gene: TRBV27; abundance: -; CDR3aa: CASSQWTSGDQETQYF; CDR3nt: TGTGCCAGCAGCCAATGGACTAGCGGGGACCAAGAGACCCAGTACTTC
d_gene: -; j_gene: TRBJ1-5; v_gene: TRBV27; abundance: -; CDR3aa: CASAQKSPGQGHNQPQHF; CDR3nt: TGTGCCAGCGCACAGAAAAGTCCGGGACAAGGTCACAATCAGCCCCAGCATTTT
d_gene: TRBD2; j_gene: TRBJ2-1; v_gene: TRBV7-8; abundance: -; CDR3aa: CASSLPLRLANSYNEQFF; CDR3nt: TGTGCCAGCAGCTTACCTCTCCGACTAGCGAACTCCTACAATGAGCAGTTCTTC
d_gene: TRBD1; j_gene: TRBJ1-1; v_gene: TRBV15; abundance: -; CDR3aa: CATSREDRDGEAFF; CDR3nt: TGTGCCACCAGCAGAGAGGACAGGGATGGTGAAGCTTTCTTT
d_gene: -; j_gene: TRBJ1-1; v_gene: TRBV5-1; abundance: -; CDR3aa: CASSFQGPEAFF; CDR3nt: TGCGCCAGCAGCTTTCAGGGGCCTGAAGCTTTCTTT
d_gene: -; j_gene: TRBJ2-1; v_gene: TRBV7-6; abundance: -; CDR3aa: CASSLGPGKLNEQFF; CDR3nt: TGTGCCAGCAGCTTAGGCCCAGGCAAGTTGAATGAGCAGTTCTTC
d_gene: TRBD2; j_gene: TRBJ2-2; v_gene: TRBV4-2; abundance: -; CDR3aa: CASSQDAAGGPGELFF; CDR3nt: TGTGCCAGCAGCCAAGATGCAGCGGGGGGGCCCGGGGAGCTGTTTTTT
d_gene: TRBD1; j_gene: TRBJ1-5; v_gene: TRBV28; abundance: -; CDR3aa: CASSQDRGVLNQPQHF; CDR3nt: TGTGCCAGCAGCCAAGACAGGGGCGTTCTTAATCAGCCCCAGCATTTT
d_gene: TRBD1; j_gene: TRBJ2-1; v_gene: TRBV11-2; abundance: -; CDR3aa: CASSSDGDRINEQFF; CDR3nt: TGTGCCAGCAGTTCCGATGGGGACAGAATCAATGAGCAGTTCTTC
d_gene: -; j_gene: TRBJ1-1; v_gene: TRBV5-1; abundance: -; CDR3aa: CASGALRQTSNTEAFF; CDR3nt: TGCGCCAGCGGAGCACTCCGACAGACTTCGAACACTGAAGCTTTCTTT
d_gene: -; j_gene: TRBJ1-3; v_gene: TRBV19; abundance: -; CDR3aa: CASNNGLLKGTIYF; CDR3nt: TGTGCCAGTAATAACGGACTCCTAAAGGGCACCATATATTTT
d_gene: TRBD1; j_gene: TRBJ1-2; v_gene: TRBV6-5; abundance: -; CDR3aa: CASNQGAWGGYTF; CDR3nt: TGTGCCAGCAACCAGGGGGCTTGGGGTGGCTACACCTTC
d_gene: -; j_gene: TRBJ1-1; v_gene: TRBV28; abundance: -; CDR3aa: CASRYSPPGIMNTEAFF; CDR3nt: TGTGCCAGCAGGTATAGCCCTCCCGGGATCATGAACACTGAAGCTTTCTTT
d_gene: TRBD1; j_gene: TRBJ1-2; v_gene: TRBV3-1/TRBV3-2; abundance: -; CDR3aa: CASSLRTDRAGYTF; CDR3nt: TGTGCCAGCAGCCTACGAACGGACAGGGCTGGCTACACCTTC
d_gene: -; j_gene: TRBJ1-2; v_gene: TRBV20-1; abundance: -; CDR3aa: CSAGGIYGYTF; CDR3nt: TGCAGTGCAGGGGGTATCTATGGCTACACCTTC
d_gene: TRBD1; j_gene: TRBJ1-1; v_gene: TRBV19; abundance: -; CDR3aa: CASSMDRDGTEAFF; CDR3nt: TGTGCCAGTAGTATGGACAGGGACGGCACTGAAGCTTTCTTT
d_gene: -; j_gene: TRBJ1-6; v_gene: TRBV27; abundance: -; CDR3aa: CASSLFFRGLNSPLHF; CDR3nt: TGTGCCAGCAGTCTTTTTTTTAGGGGTCTTAATTCACCCCTCCACTTT
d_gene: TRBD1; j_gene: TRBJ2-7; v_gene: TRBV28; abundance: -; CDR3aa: CASITGGASYEQYF; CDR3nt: TGTGCCAGTATAACAGGGGGAGCCTCCTACGAGCAGTACTTC
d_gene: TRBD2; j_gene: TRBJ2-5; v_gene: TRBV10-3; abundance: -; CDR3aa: CATGTSGRLQETQYF; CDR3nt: TGTGCCACGGGGACTAGCGGGAGACTCCAAGAGACCCAGTACTTC
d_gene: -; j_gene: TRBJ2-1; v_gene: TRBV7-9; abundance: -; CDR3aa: CASSLGAYEQFF; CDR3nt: TGTGCCAGCAGCTTAGGGGCCTATGAGCAGTTCTTC
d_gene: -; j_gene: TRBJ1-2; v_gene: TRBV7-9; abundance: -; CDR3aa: CASRGRDPYGYTF; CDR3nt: TGTGCCAGCAGGGGCAGGGATCCCTATGGCTACACCTTC
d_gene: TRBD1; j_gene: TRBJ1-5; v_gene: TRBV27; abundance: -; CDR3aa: CASSLFPPGQGSNQPQHF; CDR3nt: TGTGCCAGCAGTTTATTCCCCCCCGGACAGGGGAGCAATCAGCCCCAGCATTTT
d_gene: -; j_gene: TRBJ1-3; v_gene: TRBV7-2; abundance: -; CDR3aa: CASSNVGSSGNTIYF; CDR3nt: TGTGCCAGCAGCAACGTTGGGAGCTCTGGAAACACCATATATTTT